These T cell receptor beta chains were read from a single sample in a study of cytomegalovirus exposure and HLA in healthy donors. Generated by immunoSEQ multiplex PCR, the TCRdb table keeps only in-frame clones and is missing some. This repertoire shows over 30,000 clones, about two thirds found once; its top ten account for over 9%. Sequences were obtained from PBMCs. The receptor source for this set is a man aged 35 to 55 in good health and CMV-seropositive. Each CDR3 is given with its conserved first and last residue. D genes are given only for firm matches. Not all rows give a size; the values are once, few, many and, for expanded clones, a class.

TGTGCCAGCAGCTTCAGAGGGGCCAACGTCCTGACTTTC | CASSFRGANVLTF | - | TRBJ2-6 | 13 | TRBV11-3 | -
TGTGCCAGAGACCCGGGTAATCGGCCCCAGCATTTT | CARDPGNRPQHF | - | TRBJ1-5 | 12 | TRBV21-1 | -
TGTGCCAGCTCTCAAGAGACAGGGACTCCAGATACGCAGTATTTT | CASSQETGTPDTQYF | - | TRBJ2-3 | 15 | TRBV18 | -
TGTGCCAGCAGTTCAAGCCGGGACAGGGGCACTGAAGCTTTCTTT | CASSSSRDRGTEAFF | - | TRBJ1-1 | 15 | TRBV5-4 | TRBD1
TGTGCCAGCAGCTGGAGGGGACAGGGTATGAGATCCCTCCACTTT | CASSWRGQGMRSLHF | - | TRBJ1-6 | 15 | TRBV5-4 | TRBD1
TGTGCCAGTAGTATCTACCTTTCGGGAGATGAGCAGTTCTTC | CASSIYLSGDEQFF | - | TRBJ2-1 | 14 | TRBV19 | -
TGCGCCAGCAGCTTCGGAGGGGGCGTTGAAAAACTGTTTTTT | CASSFGGGVEKLFF | - | TRBJ1-4 | 14 | TRBV5-1 | TRBD1
TGTTCCAGCAGCTTCCTCTATAGCGGGGGCCTGTCCTACGAGCAGTACTTC | CSSSFLYSGGLSYEQYF | - | TRBJ2-7 | 17 | TRBV7-9 | TRBD2
TGCGCCAGCAGCTCTGGGGGGGACTCCAATGAGCAGTTCTTC | CASSSGGDSNEQFF | once | TRBJ2-1 | 14 | TRBV5-1 | TRBD2
TGTGCCACCAGCGGATGGACAGGGGCAGACTATGGCTACACCTTC | CATSGWTGADYGYTF | few | TRBJ1-2 | 15 | TRBV15 | TRBD1
TGCGCCAGCAACCGTGGGGCAGCTAACACCGGGGAGCTGTTTTTT | CASNRGAANTGELFF | once | TRBJ2-2 | 15 | TRBV5-1 | -
TGTGCCAGTAGTATAGTGGGGGGGGCGGGCAATCAGCCCCAGCATTTT | CASSIVGGAGNQPQHF | - | TRBJ1-5 | 16 | TRBV19 | -
TGTGCCATCAACAATCTGACAGCTAACACCGGGGAGCTGTTTTTT | CAINNLTANTGELFF | once | TRBJ2-2 | 15 | TRBV10-3 | -
TGTGCCAGCAGCTCTAGCCCGGGTCTGAACTATGGCTACACCTTC | CASSSSPGLNYGYTF | - | TRBJ1-2 | 15 | TRBV11-2 | -
TGTGCCAGCAGCTCTCGGACAGGGCTTAACACTGAAGCTTTCTTT | CASSSRTGLNTEAFF | - | TRBJ1-1 | 15 | TRBV7-6 | TRBD1
TGTGCCAGCAGCAACATTCTCGGGACAGGGGCAAGGGAGCAGTACTTC | CASSNILGTGAREQYF | - | TRBJ2-7 | 16 | TRBV7-9 | TRBD1
TGTGCCAGCAGCAAAGCCAGAGGAGGGGGCAATTCACCCCTCCACTTT | CASSKARGGGNSPLHF | few | TRBJ1-6 | 16 | TRBV21-1 | -
TGTGCCAGCAGCTCTAGCTCCTACGAGCAGTACTTC | CASSSSSYEQYF | few | TRBJ2-7 | 12 | TRBV5-6 | -
TGTGCCAGCTCACGGCGGAGGACCCAAGAGACCCAGTACTTC | CASSRRRTQETQYF | - | TRBJ2-5 | 14 | TRBV18 | -
TGCGCCAGCAGCTTGGATCGGGGGCTAGCGGGGTTGAAGAACACCGGGGAGCTGTTTTTT | CASSLDRGLAGLKNTGELFF | few | TRBJ2-2 | 20 | TRBV5-1 | TRBD2
TGCAGCGTTGAAGCTCCCACCGGGGTTGGCTACACCTTC | CSVEAPTGVGYTF | - | TRBJ1-2 | 13 | TRBV29-1 | -
TGTGCCAGCAGCTCGGACAGGGGAACTGGAAACACCATATATTTT | CASSSDRGTGNTIYF | - | TRBJ1-3 | 15 | TRBV5-5 | TRBD1
TGTGCCAGCAGTGAGGAAGGGGGCAATCAGCCCCAGCATTTT | CASSEEGGNQPQHF | - | TRBJ1-5 | 14 | TRBV6-4 | -
TGTGCCAGTAGTAACCCGGGACAGAATTTTTATCAGCCCCAGCATTTT | CASSNPGQNFYQPQHF | - | TRBJ1-5 | 16 | TRBV19 | TRBD1
TGTGCCAGCAGCTTAGGGGGCTCTAGCAATCAGCCCCAGCATTTT | CASSLGGSSNQPQHF | - | TRBJ1-5 | 15 | TRBV7-2 | -
TGTGCCATCAGTGAGCCCGGGTCCGGGGATCAGCCCCAGCATTTT | CAISEPGSGDQPQHF | - | TRBJ1-5 | 15 | TRBV10-3 | -
TGCGCCAGCAGTTTACTAGCGGGGGGGCCCGGGGAGCTGTTTTTT | CASSLLAGGPGELFF | - | TRBJ2-2 | 15 | TRBV10-1 | TRBD2
TGTGCCAGCAGCTTAAAGTTAGCAGATACGCAGTATTTT | CASSLKLADTQYF | - | TRBJ2-3 | 13 | TRBV7-2 | -
TGCGCCAGCAGCCAGGCTTTCGGGGGGTACAATGAGCAGTTCTTC | CASSQAFGGYNEQFF | - | TRBJ2-1 | 15 | TRBV4-1 | TRBD2
TGTGCCAGCAGTTACACCAACAGGGCCGGGAATGAAAAACTGTTTTTT | CASSYTNRAGNEKLFF | - | TRBJ1-4 | 16 | TRBV6-5 | -
TGTGCCAGCACCAACTTTGGCAGGGGCGGGGAGCTGTTTTTT | CASTNFGRGGELFF | few | TRBJ2-2 | 14 | TRBV6-5 | -
TGTGCCAGTAGTATAGCCCTTGGTCGTGGGACTAGTAATTCACCCCTCCACTTT | CASSIALGRGTSNSPLHF | - | TRBJ1-6 | 18 | TRBV19 | -
TGTGCCAGTAGTATAAGGGGAGGAGGAGGGACAGGGAGCTCCCTCTATGGCTACACCTTC | CASSIRGGGGTGSSLYGYTF | few | TRBJ1-2 | 20 | TRBV19 | TRBD1
TGTGCCAGCAGTAGGACAGGGGGCGAAAAACTGTTTTTT | CASSRTGGEKLFF | once | TRBJ1-4 | 13 | TRBV28 | TRBD1
TGTGCCAGCAGTTTCGGTAGGACCGACTACCATGAAAAACTGTTTTTT | CASSFGRTDYHEKLFF | once | TRBJ1-4 | 16 | TRBV27 | -
TGTGCCAGCAGTCCGGGGGATGGGGAAGAGACCCAGTACTTC | CASSPGDGEETQYF | - | TRBJ2-5 | 14 | TRBV6-5 | -
TGTGCCAGCAGCGTCACCGGGACTAGTACAGATACGCAGTATTTT | CASSVTGTSTDTQYF | - | TRBJ2-3 | 15 | TRBV9 | TRBD2
TGTGCCAGCAGGCTCAACGCGGGGGAAAGGTCGAGTGAGCAGTTCTTC | CASRLNAGERSSEQFF | - | TRBJ2-1 | 16 | TRBV6-6 | TRBD2
TGTGCCAGCAGTACCCGGACAGGAATGAACACTGAAGCTTTCTTT | CASSTRTGMNTEAFF | - | TRBJ1-1 | 15 | TRBV27 | TRBD1
TGTGCCAGCAGGACAGGTCTCCCAGACTACGAGCAGTACTTC | CASRTGLPDYEQYF | few | TRBJ2-7 | 14 | TRBV2 | -
TGTGCCAGCAGCTTCACGGTGAACACTGAAGCTTTCTTT | CASSFTVNTEAFF | - | TRBJ1-1 | 13 | TRBV11-3 | -
TGTGCCAGCGGGACAGGGCATGGCTACACCTTC | CASGTGHGYTF | medium-sized | TRBJ1-2 | 11 | TRBV6-1 | TRBD1
TGTGCCAGCATCCTTCCCCAGGACAGGGGTTTTCGTGGCTACACCTTC | CASILPQDRGFRGYTF | - | TRBJ1-2 | 16 | TRBV2 | TRBD1
TGTGCCAGCAGTGTCATACAGGGTTCTGGAAACACCATATATTTT | CASSVIQGSGNTIYF | - | TRBJ1-3 | 15 | TRBV6-1 | -
TGTGCCAGCAGTGGGACAGAGGGGGGCTACACCTTC | CASSGTEGGYTF | - | TRBJ1-2 | 12 | TRBV2 | -
TGCGCCAGCAAGTCCGGGACACCGAATGAAAAACTGTTTTTT | CASKSGTPNEKLFF | - | TRBJ1-4 | 14 | TRBV5-1 | -
TGTGCCAGCAGCCCGGGACTAGCGGGGGCCCCACGGTACTTC | CASSPGLAGAPRYF | - | TRBJ2-5 | 14 | TRBV11-3 | TRBD2
TGCGCCAGCAGCTTGGCACAGACCCTCCAAGAGACCCAGTACTTC | CASSLAQTLQETQYF | - | TRBJ2-5 | 15 | TRBV5-1 | -
TGCGCCAGCAGCTCCGGGGGAGAGACCCAGTACTTC | CASSSGGETQYF | few | TRBJ2-5 | 12 | TRBV5-1 | -
TGTGCCAGCAGTCAGGGACAGGGGTATAATGGCTACACCTTC | CASSQGQGYNGYTF | - | TRBJ1-2 | 14 | TRBV25-1 | TRBD1
TGTGCCAGCAGTGAAGGGACAGGGGACACCGGGGAGCTGTTTTTT | CASSEGTGDTGELFF | - | TRBJ2-2 | 15 | TRBV6-1 | TRBD1
TGTGCCAGCAGATCCGGGGCGGGGGACGAGCAGTACTTC | CASRSGAGDEQYF | - | TRBJ2-7 | 13 | TRBV6-5 | TRBD2
TGTGCCAGCAGTTCCCAACAGGGGGTGGGCACTGAAGCTTTCTTT | CASSSQQGVGTEAFF | - | TRBJ1-1 | 15 | TRBV27 | TRBD1
TGTGCCAGCGCTAGGACAGGTCCAGGGGATCAGCCCCAGCATTTT | CASARTGPGDQPQHF | - | TRBJ1-5 | 15 | TRBV7-9 | TRBD1
TGTGCCAGCAGTTTAGGGACATTCTACGAGCAGTACTTC | CASSLGTFYEQYF | few | TRBJ2-7 | 13 | TRBV27 | -
TGTGCCAGCAGCTTATCCTCGACAGGGCTGGGAGGCTGCACCTTC | CASSLSSTGLGGCTF | few | TRBJ1-2 | 15 | TRBV11-3 | TRBD1
TGTGCCTGGAGTGTGGGACAGGGGTTGTACACCGGGGAGCTGTTTTTT | CAWSVGQGLYTGELFF | - | TRBJ2-2 | 16 | TRBV30 | TRBD1
TGTGCCAGCAGCTGGGGACAGGGCCGCTTGGCAGATACGCAGTATTTT | CASSWGQGRLADTQYF | - | TRBJ2-3 | 16 | TRBV11-1 | TRBD1
TGTGCCAGCAGCTTGCCGGGGTACACTGAAGCTTTCTTT | CASSLPGYTEAFF | few | TRBJ1-1 | 13 | TRBV5-6 | -
TGTGCCAGCAGCTGGGACAGGGGATCCTACGAGCAGTACTTC | CASSWDRGSYEQYF | - | TRBJ2-7 | 14 | TRBV7-9 | TRBD1